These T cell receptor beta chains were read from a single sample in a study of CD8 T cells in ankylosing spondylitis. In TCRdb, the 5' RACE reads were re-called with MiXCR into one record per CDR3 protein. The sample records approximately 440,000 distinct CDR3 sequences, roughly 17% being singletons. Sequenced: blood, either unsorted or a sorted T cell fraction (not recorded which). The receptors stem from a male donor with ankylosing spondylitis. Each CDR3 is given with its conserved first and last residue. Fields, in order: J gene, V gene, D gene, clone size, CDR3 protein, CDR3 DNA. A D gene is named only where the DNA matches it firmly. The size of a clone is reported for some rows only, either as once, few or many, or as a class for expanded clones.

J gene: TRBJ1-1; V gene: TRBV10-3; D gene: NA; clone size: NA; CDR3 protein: CATLGRDTRGSEAFF; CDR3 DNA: TGTGCCACCCTCGGCCGGGACACCCGCGGGTCTGAAGCTTTCTTT
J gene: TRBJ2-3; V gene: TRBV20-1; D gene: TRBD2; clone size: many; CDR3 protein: CSALAGGLADTQYF; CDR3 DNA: TGCAGTGCTCTAGCGGGAGGGTTGGCAGATACGCAGTATTTT
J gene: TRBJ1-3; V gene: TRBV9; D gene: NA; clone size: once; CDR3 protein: CASSVGASVGNTIYF; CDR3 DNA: TGTGCCAGCAGCGTAGGGGCATCGGTGGGGAACACCATATATTTT
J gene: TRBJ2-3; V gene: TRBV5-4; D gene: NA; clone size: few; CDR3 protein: CASSFPGESSTDTQYF; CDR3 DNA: TGTGCCAGCAGCTTCCCAGGCGAATCTAGCACAGATACGCAGTATTTT
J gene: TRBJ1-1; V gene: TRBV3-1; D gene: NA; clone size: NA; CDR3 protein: CASSQDLTRAGAEAFF; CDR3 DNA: TGTGCCAGCAGCCAAGATCTAACTCGGGCAGGGGCTGAAGCTTTCTTT
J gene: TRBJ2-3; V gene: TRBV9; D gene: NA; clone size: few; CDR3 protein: CASSVLGTPPTDTQYF; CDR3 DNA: TGTGCCAGCAGCGTCCTCGGGACCCCACCCACAGATACGCAGTATTTT
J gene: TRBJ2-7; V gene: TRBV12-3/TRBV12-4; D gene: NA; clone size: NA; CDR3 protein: CASSLGRMNYEQYF; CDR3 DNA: TGTGCCAGCAGTTTGGGGCGGATGAACTACGAGCAGTACTTC
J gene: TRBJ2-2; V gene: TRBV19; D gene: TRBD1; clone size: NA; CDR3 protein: CASSHSPGGTRELFF; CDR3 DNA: TGTGCCAGTAGTCATTCGCCAGGGGGTACCCGGGAGCTGTTTTTT
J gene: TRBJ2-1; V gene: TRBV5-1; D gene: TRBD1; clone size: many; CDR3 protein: CASSLGLRGQGEQFF; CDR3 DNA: TGCGCCAGCAGCTTGGGACTTCGGGGACAGGGTGAGCAGTTCTTC
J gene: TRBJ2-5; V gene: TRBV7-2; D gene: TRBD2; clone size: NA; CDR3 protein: CASSPSSGGETQYF; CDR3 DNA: TGTGCCAGCAGCCCGAGTTCGGGGGGAGAGACCCAGTACTTC
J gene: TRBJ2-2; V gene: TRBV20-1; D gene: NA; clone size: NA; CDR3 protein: CSAPDAPAGELFF; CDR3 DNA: TGCAGTGCTCCCGACGCCCCGGCCGGGGAGCTGTTTTTT
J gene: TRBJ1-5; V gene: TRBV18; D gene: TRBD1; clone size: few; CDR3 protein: CASSIDRVSNQPQHF; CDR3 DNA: TGTGCCAGCTCAATCGACAGGGTTAGCAATCAGCCCCAGCATTTT
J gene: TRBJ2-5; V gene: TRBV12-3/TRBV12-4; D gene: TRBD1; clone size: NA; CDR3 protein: CASSLQQGVQETQYF; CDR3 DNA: TGTGCCAGCAGCCTCCAACAGGGGGTCCAAGAGACCCAGTACTTC